This TCR beta chain was captured by sequencing in a study of blood T cell repertoires in COVID-19. Study details: Samples came from the United States, Italy and Spain, spanning acute and convalescent COVID-19. T cells, B-cell-depleted T cells, or PBMCs provided the cDNA or gDNA that served as material.

Original handling: Researchers report that nucleated cell counts were estimated from reference gene primer amplification. The method was immunoSEQ multiplex PCR; TCRdb's version includes in-frame clones alone and lacks a portion of them. D and trimming come from the DNA, and the V and J calls and clone size come from that table. The sample has 200,000 to 300,000 clones, less than 90% seen once. The CDR3 is made up of 12 amino acids. V lost 4 bases, J lost 3 bases, and 5 bases lay in between. Germline assignment: CDR1 KGHDR and CDR2 SFDVKD. Sequencing was carried out using peripheral blood. This TCR was sampled from a man between 25 and 39 years old with active or convalescent COVID-19. The V gene is TRBV24-1, the J gene TRBJ1-2; no clear D gene. CDR3 nucleotides: TGTGCCACCAGTGACCCCTACTATGGCTACACCTTC. As protein: CATSDPYYGYTF.